This T cell receptor (beta chain) derives from a study of T cells after yellow fever vaccination. Each CDR3 protein is one row after TCRdb ran MiXCR on the 5' RACE reads. Counted here are just over 300,000 distinct CDR3 sequences, 3% to 4.5% occurring once; the ten biggest clones make up about a quarter. General study points: At less than 97% for CD4 and 70% to 90% for CD8, most primary-vaccination clones showed up again after the booster. Contamination of FACS-sorted repertoires by abundant clonotypes from the bulk population could occur. Compared with primary, the secondary response was weaker and peaked at day 5, not 15. A minor fraction of clonotypes spanned both CD4 and CD8 compartments.

CDR1 and CDR2 (germline): LGHNA, YSLEER. The trim removed 0 bases at V and 5 bases at J, leaving 4 bases unmatched. The CDR3 contains 16 residues. This clonotype was counted between two and nine times. Its antigen is not known. The chain employs TRBV4-3 and TRBJ2-5; 12 bases agree with TRBD2. The sample in question was PBMCs, obtained on the day of the yellow fever booster vaccination. The source of this sequence is a man aged 18 to 29 who received the YFV17D yellow fever vaccine. The CDR3 region is CASSQDWTSGEETQYF. The CDR3 DNA is TGCGCCAGCAGCCAAGATTGGACTAGCGGGGAGGAGACCCAGTACTTC.